Presented here are 9 T cell receptor beta chains from one specimen sequenced in a study of blood T cell repertoires in COVID-19. Profiled with immunoSEQ multiplex PCR; TCRdb holds only in-frame clones, not every one. The sample records approximately 210,000 clones, roughly 87% being singletons. Sequencing used peripheral blood. The receptor source for this set is a man in his forties with active or convalescent COVID-19.

This clone was counted once. The rearrangement uses TRBV6-5 and TRBJ2-5; D may be TRBD2 (7 bases). The length of the CDR3 is 15 residues. V shed 6 bases and J shed 1 base, with 15 bases lying between them. The germline V gene encodes CDR1 MNHEY and CDR2 SVGAGI. CDR3: CASRRGGWPQETQYF. The CDR3 nucleotides are TGTGCCAGCAGACGCGGGGGCTGGCCCCAAGAGACCCAGTACTTC.

This chain joins TRBV11-2 and TRBJ1-2; 7 bases map to TRBD1. Germline loops: CDR1 SGHAT, CDR2 FQNNGV. Losses at the gene ends were 5 bases for V and 4 bases for J; bases not matched to a gene: 4. CDR3 length: 13 amino acids. Here the CDR3 DNA reads TGTGCCAGCAGCCTAACAGGGGCCTATGGCTACACCTTC. Protein product: CASSLTGAYGYTF.

J is TRBJ2-2 and V is TRBV7-2; 10 bases line up with TRBD2. V lost 5 bases to trimming and J lost 7 bases; unmatched junction nucleotides: 10. The germline gives CDR1 SGHTA, CDR2 FQGNSA. The CDR3 totals 16 residues. CDR3 DNA sequence: TGTGCCAGCAGCCTCGATATTGGACTAGCGGTCGGGGAGCTGTTTTTT. Translation gives CASSLDIGLAVGELFF. Drawing the rest from reference TRBV7-2 and TRBJ2-2, the complete variable domain is GAGVSQSPSNKVTEKGKDVELRCDPISGHTALYWYRQSLGQGLEFLIYFQGNSAPDKSGLPSDRFSAERTGGSVSTLTIQRTQQEDSAVYLCASSLDIGLAVGELFFGEGSRLTVL.

The chain couples TRBV28 to TRBJ2-5; 8 bases agree with TRBD2. V lost 2 bases to trimming and J lost 9 bases; unmatched junction nucleotides: 14. In germline, CDR1 is MDHEN, CDR2 SYDVKM. This CDR3 comprises 16 residues. CDR3 region: CASSLMAGGRGVAQYF. Here the CDR3 DNA reads TGTGCCAGCAGTTTAATGGCGGGGGGACGAGGTGTGGCCCAGTACTTC.

This clone has a single count. The gene calls are TRBV28 and TRBJ2-1; possible D gene TRBD2, 6 bases. Germline V lookup: CDR1 MDHEN, CDR2 SYDVKM. This CDR3 is built from 14 residues. The V gene lost 3 bases and the J gene lost 5 bases, with 11 bases spanning the gap. This CDR3 reads CASSLMTGDNEQFF. CDR3 in DNA: TGTGCCAGCAGTTTGATGACGGGAGACAATGAGCAGTTCTTC.

This clone has more than one count but fewer than ten. This sequence joins TRBV5-4 and TRBJ2-7, with D maybe TRBD1 (5 bases). Germline CDR1 is SGHNT and CDR2 is YYREEE (reference sequence). The CDR3 runs 12 residues. The V gene lost 4 bases and the J gene lost 2 bases, with 7 bases spanning the gap. In DNA, the CDR3 is TGTGCCAGCAGCAAACAGGCCTACGAGCAGTACTTC. This sequence encodes CASSKQAYEQYF.

V and J are TRBV21-1 and TRBJ1-5. TRBV21-1 is termed a pseudogene. The CDR3 is made up of 18 amino acids. The CDR3 protein is CASSKALRRVRSGEPQHF. CDR3 sequence (DNA): TGTGCCAGCAGCAAAGCGCTCAGGAGGGTACGTTCCGGGGAGCCCCAGCATTTT.

The chain uses TRBV28 and TRBJ1-5; TRBD1 agrees at 8 bases. The CDR3 totals 15 residues. Germline CDR1 is MDHEN and CDR2 is SYDVKM. J was trimmed by 2 bases and V by 5 bases; bases with no gene match: 5. This chain's CDR3 is CASSPSTGGNQPQHF. CDR3 sequence (DNA): TGTGCCAGCAGTCCCTCGACAGGGGGCAATCAGCCCCAGCATTTT.

The chain joins TRBV5-1 to TRBJ1-1; the match to TRBD1 covers 8 bases. The length of the CDR3 is 14 residues. Germline V gene lookup returns CDR1 SGHRS and CDR2 YFSETQ. The ends lost 3 bases at V and 3 bases at J; junction bases unmatched: 4. The chain's CDR3 is CASSSGQGDTEAFF. CDR3 bases: TGCGCCAGCAGCTCCGGACAGGGAGACACTGAAGCTTTCTTT.